Listed below are T cell receptor beta chains from one sample, sequenced in a study of T cells expressing NK-cell markers. No DNA is given; TCRdb re-called the 5' RACE reads and lists each CDR3 protein once. The sample table includes about 110,000 distinct CDR3 sequences. The source material was blood T cells: a sorted CD56 or NKG2C T cell subset, CD4+ or CD8+ T cells, or bulk PBMC T cells (not recorded which). The receptors shown here come from a woman between 18 and 75 years old in good health. The CDR3 runs from the conserved cysteine through the conserved F or W. Part of the rows lack a size; the others show once, few, many or a class for expanded clones.

>TRBJ1-3|.|TRBV20-1
CSARGPSSGNTIYF
>TRBJ2-3|.|TRBV27
CASRTQGMNTQYF
>TRBJ2-1|medium-sized|TRBV25-1
CASSLGTVSYNEQFF
>TRBJ2-5|.|TRBV12-3/TRBV12-4
CASSLVSKQETQYF
>TRBJ1-5|.|TRBV7-3
CASSSPGQGRGQPQHF
>TRBJ1-2|.|TRBV20-1
CSARSGGGYTF
>TRBJ2-3|.|TRBV13
CASSLAVGPSTDTQYF
>TRBJ2-1|.|TRBV10-2
CASSGTYNEQFF
>TRBJ2-7|.|TRBV20-1
CSASRLAGAFEQYF
>TRBJ1-2|.|TRBV15
CATSSPAQGNYGYTF
>TRBJ2-7|.|TRBV20-1
CSARDGGASGTDEQYF
>TRBJ2-5|.|TRBV12-3/TRBV12-4
CASSTGGETQYF
>TRBJ2-1|.|TRBV4-3
CASSQGLAYNEQFF
>TRBJ2-5|.|TRBV28
CASSSRYRGQWETQYF
>TRBJ2-1|.|TRBV27
CASSFAPSSYNEQFF
>TRBJ2-1|.|TRBV7-8
CASSLLSGEYNEQFF
>TRBJ2-3|.|TRBV7-9
CASSLVLRPDTQYF
>TRBJ1-5|.|TRBV12-3/TRBV12-4
CASSLGGNRGDQPQHF
>TRBJ2-1|.|TRBV27
CASSFYGGKDSSF
>TRBJ2-7|.|TRBV11-2
CASSLGLPYEQYF
>TRBJ2-1|.|TRBV6-2/TRBV6-3
CASSFVGIWEQFF
>TRBJ1-4|.|TRBV7-9
CASSLADFLSWEKLFF
>TRBJ2-7|.|TRBV4-1
CASSQEGNEQYF
>TRBJ2-7|.|TRBV29-1
CSALGGEREQYF
>TRBJ2-5|.|TRBV13
CASSLDSSGGLYQETQYF
>TRBJ2-1|.|TRBV28
CASSPQSSGDLDEQFF
>TRBJ2-3|.|TRBV30
CAWSVGTGEKNTQYF
>TRBJ2-3|.|TRBV10-2
CASTRTPDTQYF
>TRBJ1-1|.|TRBV7-9
CASSQVTGANTEAFF
>TRBJ1-2|.|TRBV5-6
CASSAGTAYYGYTF
>TRBJ1-2|.|TRBV12-3/TRBV12-4
CASSSGQGNYGYTF
>TRBJ2-3|.|TRBV5-4
CASSLVLADTQYF
>TRBJ1-6|.|TRBV4-1
CASSQEGNGYNSPLHF
>TRBJ2-7|.|TRBV20-1
CSASTSIDEQYF
>TRBJ2-2|.|TRBV7-8
CASSLSQRELDTGELFF
>TRBJ2-7|.|TRBV3-1
CASSQESSGRGSYEQYF
>TRBJ2-5|.|TRBV3-1
CASSQDAPRRGYQETQYF
>TRBJ2-1|.|TRBV29-1
CSARGGGGSYNEQFF
>TRBJ2-6|.|TRBV29-1
CSDRQGRSSWANVLTF
>TRBJ2-7|.|TRBV4-2
CASSQVAGELFEQYF
>TRBJ2-2|.|TRBV5-8
CASSLLFGELFF
>TRBJ2-3|.|TRBV7-2
CASSLFLAQYF
>TRBJ2-1|.|TRBV7-2
CASSSGPGLVNNEQFF
>TRBJ2-3|.|TRBV27
CASAPLGYTQYF
>TRBJ2-1|.|TRBV20-1
CSARDMATNEQFF